These T cell receptor beta chains were read from a single sample in a study of T cell changes during pregnancy in multiple sclerosis. Using immunoSEQ multiplex PCR, the repertoire was profiled, and TCRdb retains in-frame clones only, with some absent. This repertoire shows about 54,000 clones, more than 85% found once; its top ten account for roughly 1.2%. The source was peripheral blood, collected after pregnancy. These receptors were obtained from a female donor in good health, enrolled as a control in a pregnancy study. CDR3s include the opening cysteine and the closing phenylalanine or tryptophan. D genes are given only for firm matches. Clone size appears in some rows only: once, few, many, or a class for an expanded clone.

j_call d_call clone_size v_call cdr3_nt cdr3_aa
TRBJ1-6 TRBD1 . TRBV28 TGTGCCAGCAGTTTATTAGGGGGCAGGGCAAATTCACCCCTCCACTTT CASSLLGGRANSPLHF
TRBJ2-7 . . TRBV5-5 TGTGCCAGCAGCTTACAGGGCTCCTACGAGCAGTACTTC CASSLQGSYEQYF
TRBJ2-5 . . TRBV11-2 TGTGCCAGCAGCCCCGGTTCTACGGGGTCGGAGACCCAGTACTTC CASSPGSTGSETQYF
TRBJ1-2 . . TRBV7-2 TGTGCCAGCAGCTTAGAGGGGCCGGGCTATGGCTACACCTTC CASSLEGPGYGYTF
TRBJ2-7 TRBD2 . TRBV7-9 TGTGCCAGCAGCTTAGTCCCGGGAGGGTACGAGCAGTACTTC CASSLVPGGYEQYF
TRBJ1-2 TRBD1 . TRBV25-1 TGTGCCAGCTCGGACAGGGCGGACTATGGCTACACCTTC CASSDRADYGYTF
TRBJ2-1 TRBD1 . TRBV6-1 TGTGCCAGCAAGTATGAGACAGGGAACTACAATGAGCAGTTCTTC CASKYETGNYNEQFF
TRBJ2-1 . . TRBV5-4 TGTGCCAGCAGCTTTGCGCCTAGCTCATCCAATGAGCAGTTCTTC CASSFAPSSSNEQFF
TRBJ2-1 TRBD1 . TRBV18 TGTGCCAGCTCACAGGGACAGGTCACCTACAATGAGCAGTTCTTC CASSQGQVTYNEQFF
TRBJ1-5 . . TRBV30 TGTGCCTGGAGTTCAGGGACATTTAATCAGCCCCAGCATTTT CAWSSGTFNQPQHF
TRBJ2-7 TRBD2 . TRBV5-4 TGTGCCAGCAGCTTTCCCTCCCCCTATGGGGGGAGGGCCAGGGAGCAGTACTTC CASSFPSPYGGRAREQYF
TRBJ2-7 TRBD1 . TRBV27 TGTGCCAGCAGTTCCAATTCAGGGGGCGGCTACGAGCAGTACTTC CASSSNSGGGYEQYF
TRBJ2-3 . once TRBV9 TGTGCCAGTAACGCGCGGGGTACCACAGATACGCAGTATTTT CASNARGTTDTQYF
TRBJ2-1 TRBD1 . TRBV18 TGTGCCAGCTCACTCTTCGGACAGGGGACTTACAATGAGCAGTTCTTC CASSLFGQGTYNEQFF
TRBJ1-1 . few TRBV14 TGTGCCAGCAGCCAAGGCCCTGGAAGACATGAAGCTTTCTTT CASSQGPGRHEAFF
TRBJ1-6 TRBD1 . TRBV28 TGTGCCAGCAGGCGGACAGGGTATAATTCACCCCTCCACTTT CASRRTGYNSPLHF
TRBJ1-1 . . TRBV5-1 TGCGCCAGCAGCTTTGGGGGGACGGCACTTATGAACACTGAAGCTTTCTTT CASSFGGTALMNTEAFF
TRBJ1-5 . . TRBV11-2 TGTGCCAGCAGCTTGGAGGTTGGCCAGCCCCAGCATTTT CASSLEVGQPQHF
TRBJ2-1 TRBD1 . TRBV30 TGTGCCTGGAGTGGACAGGGTTTCGATGAGCAGTTCTTC CAWSGQGFDEQFF
TRBJ2-5 . . TRBV27 TGTGCCAGCAGAATTAACGGCGGGCGGCAAGAGACCCAGTACTTC CASRINGGRQETQYF
TRBJ2-1 TRBD1 . TRBV6-4 TGTGCCAGCAGTGACGGGACAGGGGAACAGAATGAGCAGTTCTTC CASSDGTGEQNEQFF
TRBJ1-1 TRBD1 few TRBV6-1 TGTGCCAGCAGAGGGACAGGCCTAATGAACACTGAAGCTTTCTTT CASRGTGLMNTEAFF
TRBJ2-7 . . TRBV10-2 TGCGCCAGTGCCAGGTACAGGGAAGGACACGAGCAGTACTTC CASARYREGHEQYF
TRBJ2-7 TRBD1 . TRBV19 TGTGCCAGTGGACAGGGCACCTACGAGCAGTACTTC CASGQGTYEQYF
TRBJ1-2 . . TRBV28 TGTGCCAGCAGTTTCAGGTCCAGGGCCGGCTATGGCTACACCTTC CASSFRSRAGYGYTF
TRBJ2-1 . . TRBV28 TGTGCCAGCAGTCAGGACTCAGCCCGAAAACAGTTCTTC CASSQDSARKQFF
TRBJ2-7 TRBD1 . TRBV5-1 TGCGCCAGCAGCAGTTCCGGGACAGAGACGAACGAGCAGTACTTC CASSSSGTETNEQYF
TRBJ1-5 TRBD1 . TRBV5-5 TGTGCCAGCAGCGGGGGACAGATAGTACAAAATCAGCCCCAGCATTTT CASSGGQIVQNQPQHF
TRBJ1-5 . . TRBV11-2 TGTGCCAGCAGCTTAGATTCAGGTTTTAATCAGCCCCAGCATTTT CASSLDSGFNQPQHF
TRBJ1-1 . . TRBV7-2 TGTGCCAGCAGCAAACAGAGGAACACTGAAGCTTTCTTT CASSKQRNTEAFF
TRBJ1-1 . . TRBV5-6 TGTGCCAGCCATACAGGGTTTGGCACTGAAGCTTTCTTT CASHTGFGTEAFF
TRBJ1-2 . . TRBV9 TGTGCCAGCAGCGGCACTAGGGGGAACAGGGAACGGGTGAATGGCTACACCTTC CASSGTRGNRERVNGYTF
TRBJ1-5 . once TRBV5-1 TGCGCCAGCAGCTTGAGGGGCGATCAGCCCCAGCATTTT CASSLRGDQPQHF
TRBJ2-1 . . TRBV15 TGTGCCACCAGCAGAGATTGGAGCGGACCCGACAATGAGCAGTTCTTC CATSRDWSGPDNEQFF
TRBJ1-5 . once TRBV2 TGTGCCAGCAGTGATAAACTTCGGGGGGCACAGCCCCAGCATTTT CASSDKLRGAQPQHF
TRBJ1-5 . . TRBV6-1 TGTGCCAGCAGTGAAGGGGAGCGCAATCAGCCCCAGCATTTT CASSEGERNQPQHF
TRBJ2-5 . . TRBV30 TGTGCCTGGAGTACAGGGCTGGAAGAGACCCAGTACTTC CAWSTGLEETQYF
TRBJ2-3 TRBD1 . TRBV19 TGTGCCAGTAGTGTGGGACAGGGAGGCCCAGATACGCAGTATTTT CASSVGQGGPDTQYF
TRBJ1-5 . . TRBV7-8 TGTGCCAGCAGTTTGATGGGGGGGCGGAATCAGCCCCAGCATTTT CASSLMGGRNQPQHF
TRBJ1-2 . few TRBV6-5 TGTGCCAGCAGTTCCACGCGACAGAAAACCTTC CASSSTRQKTF